The 26 T cell receptor beta chains presented below share a single source sample, sequenced in a study of blood T cell repertoires in COVID-19. Clones were sequenced by immunoSEQ multiplex PCR, and TCRdb holds only the in-frame ones, with some missing. Among over 200,000 clones, roughly 87% were seen once, and the ten largest hold under 2%. Input material: peripheral blood. The origin of the receptors is a man aged 35 to 55 with active or convalescent COVID-19.

This clone was recorded a few times. V is TRBV10-3 and J is TRBJ2-7, with 10 bases aligning to TRBD1. This CDR3 spans 16 amino acids. The germline V gene has CDR1 ENHRY and CDR2 SYGVKD. V trimming: 6 bases; J trimming: 6 bases; junction bases outside the gene matches: 14. The CDR3: CAISSSTGQGYIEQYF. The CDR3 DNA reads TGTGCCATCAGCAGTTCCACGGGACAGGGGTACATCGAGCAGTACTTC.

This clone was recorded a few times. The V gene is TRBV5-4, the J gene TRBJ2-3; 15 positions match TRBD2. Germline-derived CDR1 and CDR2 are SGHNT and YYREEE (reference sequence). The J segment lost 5 bases and the V segment lost 3 bases, leaving 1 base of the junction unmatched. The CDR3 sequence is 15 residues long. The CDR3 region is CASSSGLAGGDTQYF. The CDR3 DNA reads TGTGCCAGCAGCTCGGGACTAGCGGGAGGAGATACGCAGTATTTT.

The chain is built from TRBV28 and TRBJ1-3, with D perhaps TRBD1 (5 bases). The germline V gene encodes CDR1 MDHEN and CDR2 SYDVKM. There are 16 residues in the CDR3. V shed 2 bases and J shed 4 bases, with 15 bases lying between them. CDR3 loop: CASSLPNSGAGNTIYF. CDR3 in DNA: TGTGCCAGCAGTTTACCCAACAGTGGGGCAGGAAACACCATATATTTT.

The chain uses TRBV19 and TRBJ1-1; 9 nucleotides line up with TRBD1. Germline lookup yields CDR1 LNHDA and CDR2 SQIVND (reference sequence). The CDR3 length is 14 residues. After removal of 6 bases from V and 5 bases from J, the junction contained 7 bases not matched to a gene. CDR3 bases: TGTGCCAGTAGCCCAGGGGACAGGGTTACTGAAGCTTTCTTT. Its protein is CASSPGDRVTEAFF.

This chain links TRBV3-1 (or the pseudogene TRBV3-2) with TRBJ2-3; maybe TRBD1 (6 bases). V lost 3 bases and J lost 0, with 16 bases in between. The CDR3 runs to 17 residues. Germline CDR1 reads LGHDT; CDR2 reads YNNKEL (reference sequence). The CDR3 protein is CASSHLPGQRSTDTQYF. The CDR3 DNA reads TGTGCCAGCAGCCACCTACCCGGACAGCGTAGCACAGATACGCAGTATTTT.

The chain combines TRBV15 with TRBJ2-2, with TRBD1 as a possible D gene (6 bases). This CDR3 has 14 amino acids. Deletions cut 5 bases from V and 5 bases from J, with 12 bases between. Germline V gene data show CDR1 as LNHNV and CDR2 as YYDKDF (reference sequence). CDR3 nucleotide sequence: TGTGCCACCAGCTGGGACACACGGACCGGGGAGCTGTTTTTT. It specifies CATSWDTRTGELFF.

The chain joins TRBV18 to TRBJ1-1; the match to TRBD1 covers 12 bases. The ends lost 0 bases at V and 0 bases at J; junction bases unmatched: 5. CDR1 and CDR2 (germline): KGHSH, LQKENI. The CDR3 spans 18 residues. This CDR3 is CASSPPAGTGGLNTEAFF. For the CDR3, the DNA is TGTGCCAGCTCACCACCGGCCGGGACAGGGGGCCTGAACACTGAAGCTTTCTTT.

This clone was observed a handful of times. At one boundary the junction diverges from the germline segment, which might be a read error. The chain recombines TRBV6-6 with TRBJ2-7; 10 bases are shared with TRBD2. CDR3 size: 12 residues. Germline CDR1 MNHNY, CDR2 SVGAGI (reference sequence). CDR3 DNA: TGTGCCAGCAGTTTAAGCGGGAGGGCCTTAGGCTTC. Translated: CASSLSGRALGF.

V is TRBV28 and J is TRBJ1-2, with D unresolved. V shed 5 bases and J shed 8 bases, with 12 bases lying between them. This CDR3 is 12 amino acids long. Germline-derived CDR1 and CDR2 are MDHEN and SYDVKM. The CDR3 loop reads CASSTSPRGYTF. CDR3 coding DNA: TGTGCCAGCAGTACGAGTCCCCGGGGCTACACCTTC.

The chain uses TRBV5-5 and TRBJ1-2; 11 bases align to TRBD1. The CDR3 is made up of 15 amino acids. CDR1 SGHKS and CDR2 YYEKEE come from the germline V gene (reference sequence). V lost 4 bases and J lost 7; bases outside the gene matches: 9. The CDR3 nucleotides read TGTGCCAGCAGCAACGGGGACAGGGGGTTCGTTGGCTACACCTTC. It codes for CASSNGDRGFVGYTF.

The chain has TRBV4-2 and TRBJ1-3, with 10 bases matching TRBD1. The CDR3 is made up of 17 amino acids. Germline V gene lookup returns CDR1 LGHNA and CDR2 YNFKEQ. Trimming cost V 2 bases and J 1 base; bases outside gene matches: 5. CDR3 in amino acids: CASSQKGGQGSGNTIYF. The CDR3 nucleotides are TGTGCCAGCAGCCAAAAGGGGGGACAGGGGTCTGGAAACACCATATATTTT.

The chain joins TRBV12-3 or TRBV12-4 to TRBJ2-7; D unclear. This CDR3 comprises 11 residues. Trimming took off 8 bases at V and 4 bases at J, with 9 bases between the two ends. CDR3 region: CASRLGYEQYF. The CDR3 DNA reads TGTGCCAGCCGTCTCGGGTACGAGCAGTACTTC.

The genes are TRBV4-1 and TRBJ1-5; TRBD1 is a possible D gene (6 bases). Germline CDR1 is MGHRA and CDR2 is YSYEKL. The CDR3 consists of 16 residues. V lost 0 bases, J lost 2 bases, and 11 bases lay in between. The CDR3 DNA is TGCGCCAGCAGCCAAGAAGGAGGGGGGGGCAATCAGCCCCAGCATTTT. Protein product: CASSQEGGGGNQPQHF.

The genes are TRBV7-2 and TRBJ1-1, with D unresolved. V shed 1 base and J shed 1 base, with 10 bases lying between them. CDR1 SGHTA and CDR2 FQGNSA come from the germline V gene. CDR3 length: 15 amino acids. CDR3 in amino acids: CASSLGAGWNTEAFF. CDR3 DNA: TGTGCCAGCAGCTTAGGGGCGGGGTGGAACACTGAAGCTTTCTTT.

In DNA, the CDR3 is TGTGCCAGCAGTGCTTACAGGGGGCGCCGAGGAAACACCATATATTTT. Residues: CASSAYRGRRGNTIYF. The V call is TRBV6-1, the J call TRBJ1-3, with 9 nucleotides matching TRBD1. The CDR3 contains 16 residues. V was pared by 4 bases and J by 4 bases, with 8 bases of the junction left unmatched. CDR1 and CDR2 (germline): MNHNS, SASEGT.

The genes are TRBV6-2 or TRBV6-3 and TRBJ2-1; 9 bases fit TRBD1. Germline CDR1 and CDR2: MNHEY and SVGEGT. The V gene end was trimmed by 6 bases and the J gene end by 6 bases; junction bases not matched to a gene: 9. The CDR3 totals 15 residues. The CDR3 nucleotides are TGTGCCAGCAGCTTCGGAGGGACAGGGCTCAATGAGCAGTTCTTC. Its protein is CASSFGGTGLNEQFF.

The CDR3 nucleotides are TGTGCCAGCAGACCCGTCCCTAGCGGGGGGCCGGTCGCCGGGGAGCTGTTTTTT. It translates to CASRPVPSGGPVAGELFF. The chain couples TRBV7-6 to TRBJ2-2, with TRBD2 matching over 11 bases. J lost 6 bases, V lost 6 bases, and 15 bases had no gene match. This CDR3 has 18 amino acids. The germline CDR1 and CDR2 sequences are SGHVS and FNYEAQ.

This clone came up once. V is TRBV18 and J is TRBJ2-7, with 9 bases that match TRBD1. The CDR3 is 15 residues long. In germline, CDR1 is KGHSH, CDR2 LQKENI. The V gene end was trimmed by 2 bases and the J gene end by 2 bases; junction bases not matched to a gene: 4. CDR3 sequence reads: CASSPTRDRAYEQYF. Written as DNA, the CDR3 is TGTGCCAGCTCACCAACCCGGGACAGGGCCTACGAGCAGTACTTC.

V and J are TRBV30 and TRBJ1-1; TRBD1 agrees at 7 bases. Germline loops: CDR1 GTSNPN, CDR2 SVGIG (reference sequence). V gave up 2 bases and J gave up 2 bases; unmatched junction bases: 5. The CDR3 length is 14 residues. CDR3 protein: CAWSRDRANTEAFF. CDR3 DNA sequence: TGTGCCTGGAGTCGGGACAGAGCAAACACTGAAGCTTTCTTT.

This chain connects TRBV12-5 to TRBJ2-5; 11 positions match TRBD2. The CDR3 covers 15 residues. The V gene's germline CDR1 is LGHNT and CDR2 FRNRAP. Trimming cost V 7 bases and J 0 bases; bases outside gene matches: 4. The CDR3 nucleotides are TGTGCTAGTGCCTTGACTAGCGGGAACCAAGAGACCCAGTACTTC. This gives the protein CASALTSGNQETQYF.

The chain combines TRBV2 with TRBJ1-5; no clear D. Germline V gene data show CDR1 as SNHLY and CDR2 as FYNNEI. V shed 7 bases and J shed 6 bases, with 10 bases lying between them. The CDR3 sequence is 12 residues long. CDR3 amino acids: CASNSGFQPQHF. CDR3 DNA: TGTGCCAGCAATTCGGGTTTTCAGCCCCAGCATTTT.

The CDR3 DNA reads as TGTGCCAGCAGTGAAGCGTGGGGAGCGGAGGAAAAACTGTTTTTT. This encodes CASSEAWGAEEKLFF. The J gene is TRBJ1-4, the V gene TRBV6-1, with no clear D. The CDR3 has 15 residues. V lost 0 bases and J lost 8, with 13 bases in between. Germline values: CDR1 MNHNS, CDR2 SASEGT.

V and J are TRBV27 and TRBJ1-5, with 7 bases aligning to TRBD1. Germline V gene data show CDR1 as MNHEY and CDR2 as SMNVEV (reference sequence). This CDR3 comprises 15 residues. V shed 4 bases and J 5 bases; nucleotides not matched to a gene: 8. DNA of the CDR3: TGTGCCAGCAGTTGGGGGCAGGGGGTGGATCAGCCCCAGCATTTT. Translating gives CASSWGQGVDQPQHF.

The chain recombines TRBV7-3 with TRBJ1-6, with 9 bases fitting TRBD1. CDR1 is SGHTA and CDR2 is FQGTGA in the germline V gene. The CDR3 runs to 19 residues. Trimming cost V 5 bases and J 10 bases; bases outside gene matches: 21. CDR3 bases: TGTGCCAGCAGCCACTTTACGGACAGGGGATTAACCCCGGGGTCACCCCTCCACTTT. Protein: CASSHFTDRGLTPGSPLHF.

This clone was detected only once. This chain uses TRBV12-3 or TRBV12-4 with TRBJ2-7; D may be TRBD1 (5 bases). The CDR3 is made up of 12 amino acids. V gave up 8 bases and J gave up 0 bases, with 8 bases separating them. Written as DNA, the CDR3 is TGTGCCAGCTCGACAGCCTCCTACGAGCAGTACTTC. Protein sequence: CASSTASYEQYF.

V usage is TRBV7-3 and J usage is TRBJ2-1; D might be TRBD2 (5 bases). From germline, CDR1 is SGHTA and CDR2 FQGTGA. The CDR3 totals 15 residues. V was trimmed by 5 bases and J by 5 bases, leaving 16 bases between them. CDR3 region: CASSLDSGRHNEQFF. As DNA, the CDR3 is TGTGCCAGCAGCCTGGACTCAGGACGTCACAATGAGCAGTTCTTC.